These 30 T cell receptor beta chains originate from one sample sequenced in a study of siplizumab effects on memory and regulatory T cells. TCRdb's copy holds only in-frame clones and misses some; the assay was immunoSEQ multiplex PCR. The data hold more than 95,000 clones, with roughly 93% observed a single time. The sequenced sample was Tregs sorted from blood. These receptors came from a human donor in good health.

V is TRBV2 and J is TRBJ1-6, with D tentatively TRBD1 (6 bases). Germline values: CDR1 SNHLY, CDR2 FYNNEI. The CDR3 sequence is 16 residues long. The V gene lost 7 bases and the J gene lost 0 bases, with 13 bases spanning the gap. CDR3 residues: CASNGQLSSYNSPLHF. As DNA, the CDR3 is TGTGCCAGCAACGGACAGTTAAGCTCCTATAATTCACCCCTCCACTTT.

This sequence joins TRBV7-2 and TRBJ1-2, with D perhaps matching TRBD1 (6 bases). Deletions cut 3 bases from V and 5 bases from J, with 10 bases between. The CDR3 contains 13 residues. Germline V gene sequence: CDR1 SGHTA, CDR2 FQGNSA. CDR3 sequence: CASSLNRDYGYTF. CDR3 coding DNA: TGTGCCAGCAGCTTGAACAGGGATTATGGCTACACCTTC.

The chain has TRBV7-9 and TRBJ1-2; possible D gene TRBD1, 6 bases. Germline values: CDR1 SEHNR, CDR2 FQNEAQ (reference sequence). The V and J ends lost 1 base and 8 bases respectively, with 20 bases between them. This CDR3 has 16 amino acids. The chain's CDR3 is CASSLDHRVGSRGYTF. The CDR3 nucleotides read TGTGCCAGCAGCTTAGACCACAGGGTAGGTTCGAGAGGCTACACCTTC.

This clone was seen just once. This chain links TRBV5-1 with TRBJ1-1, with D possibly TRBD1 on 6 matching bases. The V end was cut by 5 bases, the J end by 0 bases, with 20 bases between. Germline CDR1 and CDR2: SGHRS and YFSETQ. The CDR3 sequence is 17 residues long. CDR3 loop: CASRDSAGGLMNTEAFF. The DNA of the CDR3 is TGCGCCAGCAGAGATTCCGCCGGGGGGCTGATGAACACTGAAGCTTTCTTT.

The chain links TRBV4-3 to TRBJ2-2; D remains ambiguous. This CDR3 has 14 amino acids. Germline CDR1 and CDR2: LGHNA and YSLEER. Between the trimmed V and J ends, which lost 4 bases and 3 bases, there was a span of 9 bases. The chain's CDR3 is CASSPDGHTGELFF. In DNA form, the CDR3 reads TGCGCCAGCAGCCCGGACGGTCACACCGGGGAGCTGTTTTTT.

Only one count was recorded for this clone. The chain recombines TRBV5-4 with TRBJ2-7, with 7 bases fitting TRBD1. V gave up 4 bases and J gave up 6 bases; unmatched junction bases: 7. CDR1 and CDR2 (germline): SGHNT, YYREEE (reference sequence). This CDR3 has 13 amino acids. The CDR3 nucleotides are TGTGCCAGCAGCCAGGGGACAGCGGTCGAGCAGTACTTC. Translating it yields CASSQGTAVEQYF.

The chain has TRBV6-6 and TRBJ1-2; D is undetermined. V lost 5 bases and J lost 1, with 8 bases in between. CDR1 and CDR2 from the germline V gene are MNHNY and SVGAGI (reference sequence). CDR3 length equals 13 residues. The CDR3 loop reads CASSPLGNYGYTF. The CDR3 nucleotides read TGTGCCAGCAGTCCGCTTGGTAACTATGGCTACACCTTC.

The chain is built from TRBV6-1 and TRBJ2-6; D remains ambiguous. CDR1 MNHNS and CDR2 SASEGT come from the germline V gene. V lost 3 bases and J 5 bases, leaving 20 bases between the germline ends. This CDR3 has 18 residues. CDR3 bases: TGTGCCAGCAGTGAGTCCCACTATGCACAAAGTCGGGCCAACGTCCTGACTTTC. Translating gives CASSESHYAQSRANVLTF.

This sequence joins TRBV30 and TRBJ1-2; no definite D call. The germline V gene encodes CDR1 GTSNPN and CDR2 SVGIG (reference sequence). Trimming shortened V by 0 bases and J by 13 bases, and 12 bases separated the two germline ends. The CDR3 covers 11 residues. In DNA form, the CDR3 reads TGTGCCTGGAGTGTATTGAAGATTTGCACCTTC. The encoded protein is CAWSVLKICTF. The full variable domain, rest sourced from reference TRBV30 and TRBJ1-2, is SQTIHQWPATLVQPVGSPLSLECTVEGTSNPNLYWYRQAAGRGLQLLFYSVGIGQISSEVPQNLSASRPQDRQFILSSKKLLLSDSGFYLCAWSVLKICTFGSGTRLTVV.

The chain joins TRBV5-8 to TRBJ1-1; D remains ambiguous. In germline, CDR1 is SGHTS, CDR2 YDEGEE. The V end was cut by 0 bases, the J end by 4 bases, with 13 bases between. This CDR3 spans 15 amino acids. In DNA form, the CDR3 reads TGTGCCAGCAGCTTGGACCGTCCCTTTGCCACTGAAGCTTTCTTT. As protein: CASSLDRPFATEAFF.

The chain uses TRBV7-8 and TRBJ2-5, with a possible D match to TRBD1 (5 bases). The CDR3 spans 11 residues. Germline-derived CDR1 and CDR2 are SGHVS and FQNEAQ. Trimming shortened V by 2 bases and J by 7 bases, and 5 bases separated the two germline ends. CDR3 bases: TGTGCCAGCAGCTTAAGGGGGACCCAGTACTTC. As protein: CASSLRGTQYF.

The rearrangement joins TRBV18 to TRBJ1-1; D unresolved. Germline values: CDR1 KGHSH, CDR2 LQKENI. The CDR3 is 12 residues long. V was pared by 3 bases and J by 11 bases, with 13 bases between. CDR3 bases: TGTGCCAGCTCACCGTCCTCCAAGTCGGCTTTCTTT. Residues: CASSPSSKSAFF.

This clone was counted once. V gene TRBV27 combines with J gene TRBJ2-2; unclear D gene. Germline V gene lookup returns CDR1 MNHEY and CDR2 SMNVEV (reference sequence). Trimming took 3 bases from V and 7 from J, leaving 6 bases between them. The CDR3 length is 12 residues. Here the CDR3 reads CASSFRGGELFF. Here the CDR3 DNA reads TGTGCCAGCAGTTTCCGTGGCGGGGAGCTGTTTTTT.

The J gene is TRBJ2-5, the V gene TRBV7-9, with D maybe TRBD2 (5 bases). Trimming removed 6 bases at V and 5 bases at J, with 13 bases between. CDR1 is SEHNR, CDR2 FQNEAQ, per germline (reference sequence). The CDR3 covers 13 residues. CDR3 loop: CASSRGIAETQYF. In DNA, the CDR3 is TGTGCCAGCAGTCGAGGGATAGCGGAGACCCAGTACTTC.

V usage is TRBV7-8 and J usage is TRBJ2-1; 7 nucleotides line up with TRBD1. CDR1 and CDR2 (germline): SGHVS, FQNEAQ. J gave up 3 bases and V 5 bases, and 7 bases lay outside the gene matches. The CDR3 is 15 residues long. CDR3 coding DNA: TGTGCCAGCAGCCTCCCGCCAGGGGGCTACAATGAGCAGTTCTTC. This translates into CASSLPPGGYNEQFF. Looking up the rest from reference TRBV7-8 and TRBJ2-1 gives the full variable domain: GAGVSQSPRYKVAKRGQDVALRCDPISGHVSLFWYQQALGQGPEFLTYFQNEAQLDKSGLPSDRFFAERPEGSVSTLKIQRTQQEDSAVYLCASSLPPGGYNEQFFGPGTRLTVL.

The CDR3 DNA reads as TGTGCCAGCACTGGCGCTACCTACGAGCAGTACTTC. It specifies CASTGATYEQYF. The V gene is TRBV2, the J gene TRBJ2-7; D gene uncertain. V was pared by 7 bases and J by 2 bases, with 9 bases between. Germline assignment: CDR1 SNHLY and CDR2 FYNNEI. The CDR3 is 12 residues long.

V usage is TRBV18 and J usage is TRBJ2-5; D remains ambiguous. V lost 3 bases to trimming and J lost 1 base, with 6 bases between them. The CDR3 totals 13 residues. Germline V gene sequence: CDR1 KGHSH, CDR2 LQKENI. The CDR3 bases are TGTGCCAGCTCACCGAACTTCCAAGAGACCCAGTACTTC. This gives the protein CASSPNFQETQYF.

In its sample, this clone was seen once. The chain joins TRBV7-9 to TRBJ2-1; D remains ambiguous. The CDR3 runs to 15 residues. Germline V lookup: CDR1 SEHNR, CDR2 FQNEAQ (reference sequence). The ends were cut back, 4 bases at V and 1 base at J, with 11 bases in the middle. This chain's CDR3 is CASSYGSPSYNEQFF. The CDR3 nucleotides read TGTGCCAGCAGCTACGGATCCCCGTCCTACAATGAGCAGTTCTTC.

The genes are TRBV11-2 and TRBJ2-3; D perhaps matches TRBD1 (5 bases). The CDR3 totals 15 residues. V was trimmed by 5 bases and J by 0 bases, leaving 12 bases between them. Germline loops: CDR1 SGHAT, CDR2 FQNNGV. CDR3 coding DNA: TGTGCCAGCAGCATCGTAGGGGCTAGCACAGATACGCAGTATTTT. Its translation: CASSIVGASTDTQYF.

The CDR3 here is CASSESGVNGELFF. For the CDR3, the DNA is TGTGCCAGCAGTGAAAGTGGCGTCAACGGGGAGCTGTTTTTT. The chain combines TRBV6-1 with TRBJ2-2; D is ambiguous. The V end was cut by 2 bases, the J end by 7 bases, with 11 bases between. The germline V gene encodes CDR1 MNHNS and CDR2 SASEGT. The CDR3 has 14 residues.

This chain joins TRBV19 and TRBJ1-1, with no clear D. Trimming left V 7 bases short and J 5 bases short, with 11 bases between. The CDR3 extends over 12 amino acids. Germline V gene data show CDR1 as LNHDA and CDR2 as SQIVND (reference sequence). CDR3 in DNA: TGTGCCAGTACTTCCCTGGGGACTGAAGCTTTCTTT. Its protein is CASTSLGTEAFF.

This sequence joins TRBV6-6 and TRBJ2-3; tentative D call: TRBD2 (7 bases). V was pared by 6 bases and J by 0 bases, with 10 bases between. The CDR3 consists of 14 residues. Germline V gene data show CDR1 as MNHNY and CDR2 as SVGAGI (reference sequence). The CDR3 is CASRAGASTDTQYF. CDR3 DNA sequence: TGTGCCAGCAGGGCGGGGGCAAGCACAGATACGCAGTATTTT.

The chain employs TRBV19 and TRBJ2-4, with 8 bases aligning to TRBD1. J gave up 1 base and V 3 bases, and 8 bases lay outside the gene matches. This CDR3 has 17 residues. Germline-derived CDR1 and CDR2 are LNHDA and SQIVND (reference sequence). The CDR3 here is CASSIPGGLGAKNIQYF. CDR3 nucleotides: TGTGCCAGTAGTATCCCAGGGGGCCTTGGGGCCAAAAACATTCAGTACTTC.

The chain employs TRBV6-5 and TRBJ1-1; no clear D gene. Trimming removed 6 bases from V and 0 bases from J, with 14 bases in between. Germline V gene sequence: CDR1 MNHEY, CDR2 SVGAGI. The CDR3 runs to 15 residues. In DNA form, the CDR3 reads TGTGCCAGCAGCAACGAACCCAGTCTGAACACTGAAGCTTTCTTT. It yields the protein CASSNEPSLNTEAFF.

The CDR3 bases are TGTGCCAGCAGCCAAGACGTACGAGGGCCCCAGCATTTT. This gives the protein CASSQDVRGPQHF. J is TRBJ1-5 and V is TRBV14, with unresolved D. V gave up 0 bases and J gave up 9 bases, with 9 bases separating them. The CDR3 sequence is 13 residues long. The germline V gene encodes CDR1 SGHDN and CDR2 FVKESK.

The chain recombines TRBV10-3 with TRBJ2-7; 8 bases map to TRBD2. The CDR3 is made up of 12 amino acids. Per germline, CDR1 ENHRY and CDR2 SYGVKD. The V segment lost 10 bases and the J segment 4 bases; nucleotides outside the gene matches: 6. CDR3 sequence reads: CATSGRSYEQYF. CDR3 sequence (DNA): TGTGCCACCAGCGGGAGATCTTACGAGCAGTACTTC.

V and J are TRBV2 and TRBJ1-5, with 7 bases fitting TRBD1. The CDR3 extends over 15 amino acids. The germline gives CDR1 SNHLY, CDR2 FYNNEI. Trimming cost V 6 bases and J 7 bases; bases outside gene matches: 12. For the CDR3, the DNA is TGTGCCAGCAGCCGCGACAGGGTTTCAGGCCAGCCCCAGCATTTT. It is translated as CASSRDRVSGQPQHF.

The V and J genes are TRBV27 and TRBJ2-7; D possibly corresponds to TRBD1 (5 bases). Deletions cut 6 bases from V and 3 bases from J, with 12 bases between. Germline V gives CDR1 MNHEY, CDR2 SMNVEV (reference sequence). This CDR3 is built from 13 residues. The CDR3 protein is CASRRQLNYEQYF. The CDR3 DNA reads TGTGCCAGCAGGCGACAGTTAAACTACGAGCAGTACTTC.

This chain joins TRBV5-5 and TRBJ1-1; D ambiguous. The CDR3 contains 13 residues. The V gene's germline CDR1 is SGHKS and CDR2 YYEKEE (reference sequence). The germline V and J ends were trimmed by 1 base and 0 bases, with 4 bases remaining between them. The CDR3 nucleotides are TGTGCCAGCAGCTTGAGGGTGAACACTGAAGCTTTCTTT. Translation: CASSLRVNTEAFF.

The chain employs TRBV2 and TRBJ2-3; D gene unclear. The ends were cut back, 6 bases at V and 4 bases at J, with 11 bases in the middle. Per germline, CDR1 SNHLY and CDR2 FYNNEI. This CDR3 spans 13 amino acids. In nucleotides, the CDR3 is TGTGCCAGCAGGGATGGCGCCGCAGATACGCAGTATTTT. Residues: CASRDGAADTQYF.